Below, 13 T cell receptor beta chains from the same sample are listed, as sequenced in a study of Tregs in tolerant kidney transplant recipients (dated by TCRdb to about 2019). The sample's time point label is to be understood as: blood sample drawn before combined kidney and bone marrow transplant. In bulk CFSE mixed lymphocyte reactions, CFSE-labeled recipient PBMCs were cocultured with irradiated donor PBMCs for five to six days, then stained for CD3/CD4/CD8 and FACS-sorted. Library creation used the immunoSEQ multiplex PCR assay. Entries here come from immuneACCESS through TCRdb and include only in-frame sequences with V and J called. Some clones fail to appear in such tables; in the studies checked, an unresolved V gene covers under half of the shortfall, and the cause of the remainder is unknown. The sample table holds about 15,000 clones, of which around 53% were seen once. In total, the top ten clones hold 3% to 4% of the sample.

Their antigen targets remain unknown. The sample in question was CD4+ T cells from blood cultured with allogeneic cells, obtained before the transplant. These receptors were collected from a human patient who received a combined kidney and bone marrow transplant.

The rearrangement uses TRBV19 and TRBJ1-6; perhaps TRBD1 as D (5 bases). Trimming removed 3 bases from V and 9 bases from J, with 15 bases in between. CDR3 length: 15 residues. Germline V gene lookup returns CDR1 LNHDA and CDR2 SQIVND (reference sequence). The CDR3 DNA reads TGTGCCAGTAGTATGGCAAAAACAGGTCCTTCACCCCTCCACTTT. Translated, it gives CASSMAKTGPSPLHF.

This clone counts as medium-sized. CDR3 DNA: TGTGCCAGCAGGCCACAGGGTCAAGGTGTCGAAAAACTGTTTTTT. This sequence encodes CASRPQGQGVEKLFF. The V call is TRBV6-6, the J call TRBJ1-4, with D perhaps matching TRBD1 (6 bases). The length of the CDR3 is 15 residues. With 6 bases removed from V and 8 bases from J, the gap between germline ends came to 19 bases. Germline V gene sequence: CDR1 MNHNY, CDR2 SVGAGI (reference sequence).

V usage is TRBV7-9 and J usage is TRBJ2-7, with TRBD1 matching over 8 bases. The CDR3 runs 13 residues. The ends lost 6 bases at V and 4 bases at J; junction bases unmatched: 5. CDR1 and CDR2 (germline): SEHNR, FQNEAQ (reference sequence). In DNA form, the CDR3 reads TGTGCCAGCAGGGAGACAGGGGAGTACGAGCAGTACTTC. This encodes CASRETGEYEQYF.

The V gene is TRBV11-2, the J gene TRBJ2-2, with a weak D call TRBD1 (6 bases). V lost 5 bases, J lost 0 bases, and 16 bases lay in between. This CDR3 contains 17 residues. Per germline, CDR1 SGHAT and CDR2 FQNNGV. The CDR3: CASSHSPRGPNTGELFF. CDR3 sequence (DNA): TGTGCCAGCAGCCATTCCCCCAGGGGTCCGAACACCGGGGAGCTGTTTTTT.

V and J are TRBV7-2 and TRBJ1-6; D ambiguous. Trimming cost V 3 bases and J 4 bases, with 10 bases left between them. CDR3 size: 15 residues. Germline V gene sequence: CDR1 SGHTA, CDR2 FQGNSA. CDR3 sequence: CASSLAGRYNSPLHF. The CDR3 bases are TGTGCCAGCAGCTTGGCTGGGAGGTATAATTCACCCCTCCACTTT.

Only a few counts were recorded for this clone. V gene TRBV5-1 combines with J gene TRBJ1-3, with D maybe TRBD1 (5 bases). With 4 bases removed from V and 3 bases from J, the gap between germline ends came to 17 bases. The germline V gene has CDR1 SGHRS and CDR2 YFSETQ. CDR3 length equals 16 residues. The CDR3 coding sequence is TGCGCCAGCAGCCCTGGGACTCTAGAAGGTGGAAACACCATATATTTT. Its protein is CASSPGTLEGGNTIYF.

The CDR3 DNA sequence: TGTGCCAGCAGCCGAGGACAGTATAGCAATCAGCCCCAGCATTTT. This gives the protein CASSRGQYSNQPQHF. The gene calls are TRBV11-3 and TRBJ1-5; D may be TRBD1 (6 bases). Germline V gives CDR1 SGHNT, CDR2 YENEEA. There are 15 residues in the CDR3. V was cut by 5 bases and J by 0 bases, with 11 bases left in between.

The chain carries TRBV7-2 and TRBJ2-2, with D possibly TRBD2 on 6 matching bases. The CDR3 runs 16 residues. Germline CDR1 reads SGHTA; CDR2 reads FQGNSA. Trimming left V 1 base short and J 5 bases short, with 14 bases between. CDR3 sequence: CASSLEVWGGTGELFF. CDR3 DNA: TGTGCCAGCAGCTTAGAGGTGTGGGGAGGAACCGGGGAGCTGTTTTTT. Variable domain in full (rest from reference TRBV7-2 and TRBJ2-2): GAGVSQSPSNKVTEKGKDVELRCDPISGHTALYWYRQSLGQGLEFLIYFQGNSAPDKSGLPSDRFSAERTGGSVSTLTIQRTQQEDSAVYLCASSLEVWGGTGELFFGEGSRLTVL.

The rearrangement links TRBV7-8 to TRBJ2-1, with D maybe TRBD2 (5 bases). The CDR3 runs 15 residues. V gave up 1 base and J gave up 5 bases, with 12 bases separating them. The germline gives CDR1 SGHVS, CDR2 FQNEAQ. The CDR3 reads CASSLVRLANNEQFF. For the CDR3, the DNA is TGTGCCAGCAGCTTAGTACGCCTAGCTAACAATGAGCAGTTCTTC. Full variable domain (missing parts from reference TRBV7-8 and TRBJ2-1): GAGVSQSPRYKVAKRGQDVALRCDPISGHVSLFWYQQALGQGPEFLTYFQNEAQLDKSGLPSDRFFAERPEGSVSTLKIQRTQQEDSAVYLCASSLVRLANNEQFFGPGTRLTVL.

The V call is TRBV6-1, the J call TRBJ1-5; D not resolved. CDR3 length: 14 amino acids. V was clipped by 2 bases and J by 9 bases, with 14 bases between them. Looked up from germline, CDR1 is MNHNS and CDR2 is SASEGT. The DNA for the CDR3 is TGTGCCAGCAGTGAAAGGACGGACTTAAGGCCCCAGCATTTT. Its protein is CASSERTDLRPQHF.

The V and J genes are TRBV5-1 and TRBJ1-1, with 10 bases that match TRBD1. Germline loops: CDR1 SGHRS, CDR2 YFSETQ. The CDR3 runs to 16 residues. The J segment lost 0 bases and the V segment lost 5 bases, leaving 7 bases of the junction unmatched. The CDR3 is CASRAGTGDMNTEAFF. Written as DNA, the CDR3 is TGCGCCAGCAGGGCGGGGACAGGGGATATGAACACTGAAGCTTTCTTT.

V gene TRBV2 combines with J gene TRBJ1-2; 9 bases map to TRBD1. This CDR3 region has 13 residues. The germline CDR1 and CDR2 sequences are SNHLY and FYNNEI. Germline trimming cut 8 bases from V and 8 bases from J; bases unmatched to any gene: 9. This CDR3 is CASGGQGVGGYTF. CDR3 in DNA: TGTGCCAGCGGGGGACAGGGCGTGGGGGGCTACACCTTC.

A few counts support this clone. The gene calls are TRBV5-1 and TRBJ2-5; D may be TRBD1 (6 bases). V was clipped by 2 bases and J by 1 base, with 9 bases between them. Germline CDR1 and CDR2: SGHRS and YFSETQ. The CDR3 is made up of 14 amino acids. The CDR3 loop reads CASSFTGIQETQYF. The DNA of the CDR3 is TGCGCCAGCAGCTTTACAGGGATCCAAGAGACCCAGTACTTC. The entire variable domain, with the rest obtained from reference TRBV5-1 and TRBJ2-5, is as follows: KAGVTQTPRYLIKTRGQQVTLSCSPISGHRSVSWYQQTPGQGLQFLFEYFSETQRNKGNFPGRFSGRQFSNSRSEMNVSTLELGDSALYLCASSFTGIQETQYFGPGTRLLVL.